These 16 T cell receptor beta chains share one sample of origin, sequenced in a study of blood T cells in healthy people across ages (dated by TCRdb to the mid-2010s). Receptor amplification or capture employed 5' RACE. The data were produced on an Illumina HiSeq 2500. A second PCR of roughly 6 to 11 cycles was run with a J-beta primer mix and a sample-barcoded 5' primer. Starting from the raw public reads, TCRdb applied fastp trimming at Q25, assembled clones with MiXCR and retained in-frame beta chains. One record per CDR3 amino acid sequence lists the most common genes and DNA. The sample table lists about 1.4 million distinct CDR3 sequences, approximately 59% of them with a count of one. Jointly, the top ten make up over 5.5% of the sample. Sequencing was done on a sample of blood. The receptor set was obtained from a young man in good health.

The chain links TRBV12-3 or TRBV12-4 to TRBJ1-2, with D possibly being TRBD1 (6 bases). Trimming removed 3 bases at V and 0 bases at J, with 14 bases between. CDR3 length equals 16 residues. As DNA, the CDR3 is TGTGCCAGCAGTTTGGGGGCAGGGAGGGCTAACTATGGCTACACCTTC. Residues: CASSLGAGRANYGYTF.

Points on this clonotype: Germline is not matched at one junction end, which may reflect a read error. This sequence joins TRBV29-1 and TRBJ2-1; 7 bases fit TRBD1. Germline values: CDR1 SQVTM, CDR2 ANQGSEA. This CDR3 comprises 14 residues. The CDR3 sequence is CSVEAQTGLNGQFF. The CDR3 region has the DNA TGCAGCGTTGAGGCCCAGACAGGGCTTAATGGGCAGTTCTTC.

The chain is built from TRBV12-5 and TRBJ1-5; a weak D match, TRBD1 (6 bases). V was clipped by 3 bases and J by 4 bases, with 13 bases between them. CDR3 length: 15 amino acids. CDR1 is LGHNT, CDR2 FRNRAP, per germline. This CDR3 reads CASGLARGLNQPQHF. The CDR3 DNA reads TGTGCTAGTGGTTTAGCCAGGGGTCTTAATCAGCCCCAGCATTTT.

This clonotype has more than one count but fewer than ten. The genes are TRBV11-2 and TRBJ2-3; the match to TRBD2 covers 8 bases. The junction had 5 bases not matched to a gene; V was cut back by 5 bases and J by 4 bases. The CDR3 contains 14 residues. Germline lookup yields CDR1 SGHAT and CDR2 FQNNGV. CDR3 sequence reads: CASSPRTSPDTQYF. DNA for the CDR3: TGTGCCAGCAGCCCTCGGACTAGCCCAGATACGCAGTATTTT.

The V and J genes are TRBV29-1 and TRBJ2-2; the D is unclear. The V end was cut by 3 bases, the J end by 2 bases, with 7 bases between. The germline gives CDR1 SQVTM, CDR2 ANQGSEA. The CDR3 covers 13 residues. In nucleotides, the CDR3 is TGCAGCGTTGACAGAGCCAACACCGGGGAGCTGTTTTTT. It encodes CSVDRANTGELFF.

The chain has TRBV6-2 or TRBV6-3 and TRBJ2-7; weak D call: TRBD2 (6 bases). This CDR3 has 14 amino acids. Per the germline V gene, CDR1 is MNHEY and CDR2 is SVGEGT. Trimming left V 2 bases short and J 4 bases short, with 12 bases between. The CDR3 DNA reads TGTGCCAGCAGTTACGGCGGGACCTCGTACGAGCAGTACTTC. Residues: CASSYGGTSYEQYF.

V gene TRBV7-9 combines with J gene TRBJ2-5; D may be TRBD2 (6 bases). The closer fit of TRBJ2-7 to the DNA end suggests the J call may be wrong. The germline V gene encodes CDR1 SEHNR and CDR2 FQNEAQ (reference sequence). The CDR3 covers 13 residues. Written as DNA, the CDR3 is TGTGCCAGCAATCGGGCAGCCGGGGGCGAGCAGTACTTC. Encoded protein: CASNRAAGGEQYF.

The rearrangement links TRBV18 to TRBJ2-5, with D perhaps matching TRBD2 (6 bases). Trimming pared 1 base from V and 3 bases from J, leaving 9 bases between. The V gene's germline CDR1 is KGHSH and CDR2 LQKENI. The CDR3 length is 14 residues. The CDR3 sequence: CASSPQSGEETQYF. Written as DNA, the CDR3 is TGTGCCAGCTCACCACAGTCGGGAGAAGAGACCCAGTACTTC. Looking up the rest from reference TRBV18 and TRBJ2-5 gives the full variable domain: NAGVMQNPRHLVRRRGQEARLRCSPMKGHSHVYWYRQLPEEGLKFMVYLQKENIIDESGMPKERFSAEFPKEGPSILRIQQVVRGDSAAYFCASSPQSGEETQYFGPGTRLLVL.

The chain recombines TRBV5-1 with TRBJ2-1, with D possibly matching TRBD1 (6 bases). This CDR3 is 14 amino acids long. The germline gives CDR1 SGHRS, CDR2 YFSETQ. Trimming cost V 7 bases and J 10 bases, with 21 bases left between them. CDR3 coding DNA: TGCGCCAGCCGAAAACCGGGAAACAGGGTCGAGCAGTTCTTC. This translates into CASRKPGNRVEQFF.

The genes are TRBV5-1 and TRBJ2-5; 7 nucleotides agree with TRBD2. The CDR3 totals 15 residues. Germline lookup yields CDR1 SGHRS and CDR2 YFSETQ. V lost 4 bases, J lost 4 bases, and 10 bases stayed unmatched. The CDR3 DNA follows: TGCGCCAGCAGCCCTCGGGAGGTTCGGGGAGAGACCCAGTACTTC. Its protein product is CASSPREVRGETQYF.

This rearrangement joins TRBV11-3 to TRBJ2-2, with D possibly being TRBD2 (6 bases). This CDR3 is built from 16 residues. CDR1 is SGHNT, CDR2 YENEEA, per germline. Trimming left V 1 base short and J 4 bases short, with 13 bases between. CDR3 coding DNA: TGTGCCAGCAGCTTAGTAGCCGGGGGAGTCACCGGGGAGCTGTTTTTT. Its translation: CASSLVAGGVTGELFF.

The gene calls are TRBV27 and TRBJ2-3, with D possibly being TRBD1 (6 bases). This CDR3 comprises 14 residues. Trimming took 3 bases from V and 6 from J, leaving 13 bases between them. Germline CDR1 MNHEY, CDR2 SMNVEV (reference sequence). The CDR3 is CASSFLRGLDTQYF. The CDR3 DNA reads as TGTGCCAGCAGTTTTCTCAGGGGCCTCGATACGCAGTATTTT.

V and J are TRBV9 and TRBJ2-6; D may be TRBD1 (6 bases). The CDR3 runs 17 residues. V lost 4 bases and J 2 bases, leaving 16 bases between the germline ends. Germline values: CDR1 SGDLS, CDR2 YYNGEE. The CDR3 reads CASSPYTGPTGANVLTF. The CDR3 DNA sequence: TGTGCCAGCAGCCCCTACACAGGGCCGACTGGGGCCAACGTCCTGACTTTC.

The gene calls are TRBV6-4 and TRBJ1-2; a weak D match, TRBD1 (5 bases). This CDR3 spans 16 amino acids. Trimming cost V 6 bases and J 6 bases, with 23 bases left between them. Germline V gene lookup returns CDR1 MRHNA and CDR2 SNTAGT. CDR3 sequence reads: CASSLDSTAVWHGYTF. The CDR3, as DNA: TGTGCCAGCAGCCTCGACAGTACGGCCGTGTGGCATGGCTACACCTTC.

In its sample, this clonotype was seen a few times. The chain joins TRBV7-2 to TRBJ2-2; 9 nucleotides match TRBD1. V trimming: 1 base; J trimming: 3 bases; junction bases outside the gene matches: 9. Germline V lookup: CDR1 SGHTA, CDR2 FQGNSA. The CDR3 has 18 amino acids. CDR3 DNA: TGTGCCAGCAGCTTAGAGGGGCTGGGACAGGGTTACACCGGGGAGCTGTTTTTT. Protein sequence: CASSLEGLGQGYTGELFF.

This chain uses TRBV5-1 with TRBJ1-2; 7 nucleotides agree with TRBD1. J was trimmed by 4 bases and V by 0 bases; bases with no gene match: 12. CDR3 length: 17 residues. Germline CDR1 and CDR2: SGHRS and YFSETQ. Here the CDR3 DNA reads TGCGCCAGCAGCTTGGATCCCGGGACAGTATTCTTCTATGGCTACACCTTC. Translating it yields CASSLDPGTVFFYGYTF.